Each of the 26 T cell receptor beta chains below was sequenced from the same sample in a study of T cells in Graves' hyperthyroidism and ophthalmopathy. Researchers took RNA transcripts and amplified the TCR beta CDR3 regions from them. The primer set for the first-round RT-PCR of the TCR CDR3 was HTBI. Via MiXCR, TCRdb re-called the multiplex PCR reads, giving one row per CDR3 protein. Seen here are fewer than 400,000 distinct CDR3 sequences, 25% observed once, and the top ten hold more than 60%. Sequencing was done on a sample of blood. These receptors were obtained from a man aged 50 to 59 with Graves' hyperthyroidism.

This clonotype came up many times. The chain recombines TRBV6-1 with TRBJ2-3; D gene ambiguous. The V end was cut by 4 bases, the J end by 2 bases, with 7 bases between. CDR1 is MNHNS, CDR2 SASEGT, per germline. The CDR3 is 13 residues long. The DNA for the CDR3 is TGTGCCAGCAGTGCCTTAAACACAGATACGCAGTATTTT. Its protein product is CASSALNTDTQYF.

Notes on this clonotype: This could be a read error, since a much larger clone is one nucleotide away. The chain employs TRBV6-5 and TRBJ1-2; 9 bases are shared with TRBD1. CDR3 length equals 15 residues. Unmatched junction bases numbered 5, after V lost 2 bases and J lost 4 bases. Germline CDR1 and CDR2: MNHEY and SVGAGI. The CDR3 nucleotides are TGTGCCAGCAGTTACCGGGGACAGGGAAGCTATGGCTACACCTTC. Protein sequence: CASSYRGQGSYGYTF.

This clonotype was counted a few times. The chain joins TRBV9 to TRBJ2-7, with 10 bases aligning to TRBD1. Germline V CDR1 and CDR2: SGDLS, YYNGEE. J lost 6 bases, V lost 0 bases, and 6 bases had no gene match. This CDR3 region has 15 residues. The CDR3 DNA reads as TGTGCCAGCAGCGTAGAGGGACAGGGGCCGTCCGAGCAGTACTTC. This sequence encodes CASSVEGQGPSEQYF.

This clonotype was counted between two and nine times. The J gene is TRBJ2-1, the V gene TRBV6-2 or TRBV6-3; 15 nucleotides agree with TRBD2. The CDR3 is 15 residues long. Germline V CDR1 and CDR2: MNHEY, SVGEGT. J gave up 9 bases and V 6 bases, and 6 bases lay outside the gene matches. CDR3 amino acids: CASRAPGLAGGEQFF. The CDR3 DNA sequence: TGTGCCAGCAGGGCTCCGGGACTAGCGGGGGGTGAGCAGTTCTTC.

There are a few counts of this clonotype. V and J are TRBV5-6 and TRBJ2-7, with unresolved D. Per the germline V gene, CDR1 is SGHDT and CDR2 is YYEEEE. The CDR3 runs 13 residues. V lost 3 bases to trimming and J lost 3 bases, with 10 bases between them. The CDR3 sequence: CASSSGLDYEQYF. The DNA for the CDR3 is TGTGCCAGCAGCTCGGGCCTCGACTACGAGCAGTACTTC.

This clonotype was detected only a few times. V is TRBV7-8 and J is TRBJ2-7; D is perhaps TRBD2 (5 bases). Germline V gives CDR1 SGHVS, CDR2 FQNEAQ. This CDR3 contains 13 residues. V dropped 5 bases and J dropped 6 bases, with 14 bases sitting between them. CDR3 residues: CASSRYSGSEQYF. As DNA, the CDR3 is TGTGCCAGCAGCAGATACTCGGGGTCCGAGCAGTACTTC.

V usage is TRBV19 and J usage is TRBJ2-1; perhaps TRBD1 as D (6 bases). Trimming pared 3 bases from V and 6 bases from J, leaving 15 bases between. Germline V gene data show CDR1 as LNHDA and CDR2 as SQIVND (reference sequence). The CDR3 spans 15 residues. The CDR3 DNA follows: TGTGCCAGTAGTATCCCATCAGGGGTATCCAATGAGCAGTTCTTC. Translated, it gives CASSIPSGVSNEQFF.

CDR3 residues: CASSLDWGNEQFF. In DNA form, the CDR3 reads TGTGCCAGCAGTTTAGACTGGGGCAATGAGCAGTTCTTC. The gene calls are TRBV27 and TRBJ2-1, with no clear D. From germline, CDR1 is MNHEY and CDR2 SMNVEV (reference sequence). The V gene lost 2 bases and the J gene lost 6 bases, with 8 bases spanning the gap. This CDR3 comprises 13 residues.

In its sample, this clonotype was seen a few times. This rearrangement joins TRBV11-2 to TRBJ2-7; the match to TRBD2 covers 10 bases. J was trimmed by 1 base and V by 1 base; bases with no gene match: 16. Germline lookup yields CDR1 SGHAT and CDR2 FQNNGV. The CDR3 extends over 20 amino acids. As DNA, the CDR3 is TGTGCCAGCAGCTTAGGCAGGTTGTTGCTAGCGGGAGTGCCTTCCTACGAGCAGTACTTC. Translation gives CASSLGRLLLAGVPSYEQYF. The whole variable domain, filled in from reference TRBV11-2 and TRBJ2-7, reads EAGVAQSPRYKIIEKRQSVAFWCNPISGHATLYWYQQILGQGPKLLIQFQNNGVVDDSQLPKDRFSAERLKGVDSTLKIQPAKLEDSAVYLCASSLGRLLLAGVPSYEQYFGPGTRLTVT.

Comments on this clonotype: Just one base apart from a much larger clone, this may be a read error. V is TRBV2 and J is TRBJ2-3, with a possible D match to TRBD1 (6 bases). Germline CDR1 reads SNHLY; CDR2 reads FYNNEI. The ends were cut back, 8 bases at V and 6 bases at J, with 15 bases in the middle. The CDR3 has 13 residues. The CDR3: CASGGTPADTQYF. The DNA of the CDR3 is TGTGCCAGCGGGGGCACCCCCGCGGATACGCAGTATTTT.

The chain links TRBV6-1 to TRBJ2-1, with TRBD2 identical over 14 bases. Germline V gene sequence: CDR1 MNHNS, CDR2 SASEGT. The CDR3 contains 13 residues. The junction had 1 base not matched to a gene; V was cut back by 7 bases and J by 8 bases. CDR3 sequence (DNA): TGTGCCAGCAAGGGACTAGCGGGAGATGAGCAGTTCTTC. This codes for CASKGLAGDEQFF.

The rearrangement links TRBV9 to TRBJ2-7; TRBD2 matches 7 bases. Germline values: CDR1 SGDLS, CDR2 YYNGEE. The CDR3 has 15 amino acids. V was pared by 0 bases and J by 7 bases, with 10 bases of the junction left unmatched. The CDR3 bases are TGTGCCAGCAGCGTAGATGATAGCGGGTGGGTAGAGCAGTACTTC. Translation gives CASSVDDSGWVEQYF.

This clonotype was found a few times. The DNA for the CDR3 is TGTGCCAGCAGTACCAAGACAGGACCTAAAAACATTCAGTACTTC. Protein: CASSTKTGPKNIQYF. The chain has TRBV2 and TRBJ2-4, with D maybe TRBD1 (6 bases). Germline lookup yields CDR1 SNHLY and CDR2 FYNNEI. The CDR3 totals 15 residues. Trimming removed 5 bases at V and 4 bases at J, with 15 bases between.

Ten or more counts support this clonotype. This rearrangement joins TRBV11-1 to TRBJ2-1; 15 nucleotides line up with TRBD2. The CDR3 covers 17 residues. With V trimmed by 5 bases and J by 8 bases, 10 bases remained unmatched. Germline CDR1 is SGHAT and CDR2 is FQDESV (reference sequence). The CDR3 DNA follows: TGTGCCAGCAGCCTGCAGGGACTAGCGGGAGGAGGGCATGAGCAGTTCTTC. It specifies CASSLQGLAGGGHEQFF.

Worth noting for this clonotype: This could be a read error, since a much larger clone is one nucleotide away. The chain carries TRBV11-2 and TRBJ2-1; 8 bases fit TRBD1. CDR3 size: 16 residues. Germline-derived CDR1 and CDR2 are SGHAT and FQNNGV. V trimming: 5 bases; J trimming: 0 bases; junction bases outside the gene matches: 6. The CDR3 loop reads CASSGRDRHSYNEQFF. DNA for the CDR3: TGTGCCAGCAGCGGCCGGGACAGGCACTCCTACAATGAGCAGTTCTTC.

The sample holds one count of this clonotype. V and J are TRBV20-1 and TRBJ2-1; perhaps TRBD2 as D (6 bases). This CDR3 is 14 amino acids long. Germline CDR1 and CDR2: DFQATT and SNEGSKA (reference sequence). V lost 3 bases, J lost 3 bases, and 12 bases lay in between. The CDR3: CSARSPAGYNEQFF. CDR3 DNA sequence: TGCAGTGCTAGGTCTCCAGCGGGCTACAATGAGCAGTTCTTC.

CDR3 residues: CASSLNQGANEKLFF. The CDR3 nucleotides read TGTGCCAGCAGCCTAAACCAGGGAGCTAATGAAAAACTGTTTTTT. V is TRBV5-6 and J is TRBJ1-4, with D maybe TRBD1 (5 bases). CDR3 size: 15 residues. V lost 4 bases and J 3 bases, leaving 13 bases between the germline ends. Germline CDR1 is SGHDT and CDR2 is YYEEEE.

This chain links TRBV2 with TRBJ1-1; 11 positions match TRBD1. The CDR3 has 16 residues. V gave up 11 bases and J gave up 3 bases; unmatched junction bases: 14. Germline CDR1 SNHLY, CDR2 FYNNEI. The CDR3 DNA reads as TGTGCCGGGGGTTCCAACCGGGACAGGGGGTACACTGAAGCTTTCTTT. Amino acid sequence: CAGGSNRDRGYTEAFF.

This clonotype has just a few counts. This rearrangement joins TRBV2 to TRBJ2-2; 10 bases agree with TRBD1. Trimming removed 9 bases from V and 6 bases from J; junction bases left unmatched: 7. There are 14 residues in the CDR3. Germline CDR1 and CDR2: SNHLY and FYNNEI. CDR3 sequence reads: CASSWDRGSGELFF. The DNA of the CDR3 is TGTGCCAGTTCGTGGGACAGGGGCTCCGGGGAGCTGTTTTTT.

In its sample, this clonotype was seen many times. This sequence joins TRBV7-3 and TRBJ2-1; maybe TRBD2 (7 bases). Germline loops: CDR1 SGHTA, CDR2 FQGTGA. CDR3 length: 15 residues. V gave up 5 bases and J gave up 3 bases, with 14 bases separating them. CDR3 sequence: CASSERGGYYNEQFF. The CDR3 region has the DNA TGTGCCAGCAGCGAAAGGGGGGGGTACTACAATGAGCAGTTCTTC.

J is TRBJ2-5 and V is TRBV6-1; D not certain. The V gene's germline CDR1 is MNHNS and CDR2 SASEGT. CDR3 length: 13 amino acids. The V end lost 5 bases, the J end lost 2 bases, and 9 bases lay between the germline ends. The CDR3 loop is CASSKIDQETQYF. The CDR3 DNA sequence: TGTGCCAGCAGTAAGATCGATCAAGAGACCCAGTACTTC.

The table lists this clonotype with many counts. The chain links TRBV11-2 to TRBJ2-2; TRBD2 agrees at 11 bases. With V trimmed by 5 bases and J by 2 bases, 4 bases remained unmatched. The germline V gene encodes CDR1 SGHAT and CDR2 FQNNGV. CDR3 length equals 16 residues. The CDR3 region has the DNA TGTGCCAGCAGCCGAGGGACTAGCGGAAACACCGGGGAGCTGTTTTTT. This codes for CASSRGTSGNTGELFF.

The chain combines TRBV7-2 with TRBJ2-7, with D maybe TRBD1 (6 bases). The CDR3 is made up of 17 amino acids. Germline CDR1 SGHTA, CDR2 FQGNSA. The V gene lost 2 bases and the J gene lost 2 bases, with 19 bases spanning the gap. DNA for the CDR3: TGTGCCAGCAGCTTACATAGGGGGTGGGAGAGGCCCTACGAGCAGTACTTC. It encodes CASSLHRGWERPYEQYF. Full variable domain (missing parts from reference TRBV7-2 and TRBJ2-7): GAGVSQSPSNKVTEKGKDVELRCDPISGHTALYWYRQSLGQGLEFLIYFQGNSAPDKSGLPSDRFSAERTGGSVSTLTIQRTQQEDSAVYLCASSLHRGWERPYEQYFGPGTRLTVT.

This clonotype was counted a few times. This sequence joins TRBV6-1 and TRBJ2-7; TRBD2 matches 7 bases. The CDR3 is 14 amino acids. V shed 6 bases and J 4 bases; nucleotides not matched to a gene: 9. CDR1 is MNHNS and CDR2 is SASEGT in the germline V gene. The CDR3 DNA reads TGTGCCAGCAGCCCGGGGGGTAGGTCGTACGAGCAGTACTTC. Its protein is CASSPGGRSYEQYF.

This clonotype turned up a few times. The rearrangement uses TRBV29-1 and TRBJ2-3; D unclear. The CDR3 is 14 amino acids. Trimming removed 5 bases at V and 4 bases at J, with 16 bases between. Germline loops: CDR1 SQVTM, CDR2 ANQGSEA. DNA of the CDR3: TGCAGCGTTCACGACGGCCTAGGGCCAGATACGCAGTATTTT. Its protein is CSVHDGLGPDTQYF.

The chain recombines TRBV30 with TRBJ2-1; unclear D gene. The CDR3 runs 12 residues. The germline CDR1 and CDR2 sequences are GTSNPN and SVGIG (reference sequence). Trimming shortened V by 0 bases and J by 8 bases, and 8 bases separated the two germline ends. CDR3 sequence (DNA): TGTGCCTGGAGTGTCTCGGTCGATGAGCAGTTCTTC. Amino acid sequence: CAWSVSVDEQFF.